A selection of T cell receptor beta chains follows, all from one sample in a study of blood T cells in healthy people across ages. Using its own MiXCR run on the 5' RACE reads, TCRdb lists one record per CDR3 protein. Of hundreds of thousands of distinct CDR3 sequences in the sample, approximately 31% are singletons; the top ten hold 15%. The sample was blood. Source of these receptors: a woman older than 75 in good health. CDR3s include the opening cysteine and the closing phenylalanine or tryptophan. Fields, in order: clone size, J gene, D gene, V gene, CDR3 protein, CDR3 DNA. D genes are given only for firm matches. Clone size appears in some rows only: once, few, many, or a class for an expanded clone.

many	TRBJ2-3	TRBD1	TRBV29-1	CSVDPRGGGTDTQYF	TGCAGCGTTGACCCTAGAGGGGGCGGCACAGATACGCAGTATTTT
NA	TRBJ2-2	TRBD2	TRBV27	CASRLAGGSTGELFF	TGTGCCAGCAGACTAGCGGGGGGGTCCACCGGGGAGCTGTTTTTT
NA	TRBJ1-5	TRBD1	TRBV2	CASTSRGTGVGGQPQHF	TGTGCCAGCACCTCCCGCGGGACAGGGGTAGGGGGTCAGCCCCAGCATTTT
NA	TRBJ2-1	TRBD2	TRBV20-1	CSARGLAGGGEQFF	TGCAGTGCTAGGGGACTAGCGGGAGGAGGGGAGCAGTTCTTC
NA	TRBJ1-1	NA	TRBV30	CAWGGTVVAFF	TGTGCCTGGGGAGGGACTGTAGTAGCTTTCTTT
few	TRBJ1-4	NA	TRBV4-1	CASSRIGEGNEKLFF	TGCGCCAGCAGCCGCATAGGGGAGGGTAATGAAAAACTGTTTTTT
few	TRBJ1-1	NA	TRBV7-2	CASSSGLEAFF	TGTGCCAGCAGCTCGGGTCTTGAAGCTTTCTTT
few	TRBJ1-6	NA	TRBV30	CAWSVYGSPLHF	TGTGCCTGGAGTGTATATGGATCACCCCTCCACTTT
medium-sized	TRBJ2-3	NA	TRBV20-1	CSTIRGARDTQYF	TGCAGTACAATCCGGGGGGCAAGAGATACGCAGTATTTT
many	TRBJ1-1	NA	TRBV7-2	CASSRGLENTEAFF	TGTGCCAGCAGCAGAGGGTTAGAGAACACTGAAGCTTTCTTT
few	TRBJ2-3	NA	TRBV30	CAWTVGGLRDTQYF	TGTGCCTGGACCGTGGGGGGGCTCCGAGATACGCAGTATTTT
few	TRBJ1-4	TRBD1	TRBV20-1	CSARTGGKLFF	TGCAGTGCTAGGACAGGGGGGAAACTGTTTTTT
NA	TRBJ1-1	TRBD1	TRBV6-2/TRBV6-3	CASTHAGTGPTEAFF	TGTGCCAGCACTCACGCCGGGACAGGGCCCACTGAAGCTTTCTTT
NA	TRBJ1-1	NA	TRBV2	CASYLTGGYNTEAFF	TGTGCCAGCTATCTCACCGGGGGATACAACACTGAAGCTTTCTTT
NA	TRBJ2-5	TRBD2	TRBV20-1	CSARWLAGGPETQYF	TGCAGTGCTAGATGGCTAGCGGGAGGGCCAGAGACCCAGTACTTC
NA	TRBJ2-7	NA	TRBV4-1	CASSQEWAAIYEQYF	TGCGCCAGCAGCCAAGAATGGGCAGCAATCTACGAGCAGTACTTC
many	TRBJ2-1	TRBD2	TRBV20-1	CSGLSDLPLAGIYNEQFF	TGCAGTGGGCTGTCCGACCTTCCCCTAGCGGGAATTTACAATGAGCAGTTCTTC
NA	TRBJ2-5	NA	TRBV6-4	CASSRVIGETQYF	TGTGCCAGCAGCAGAGTAATCGGGGAGACCCAGTACTTC
NA	TRBJ2-7	NA	TRBV6-6	CASSRTRYNEQYF	TGTGCCAGCAGCCGGACTCGTTACAATGAGCAGTACTTC
NA	TRBJ2-2	NA	TRBV6-5	CASSQTHVGELFF	TGTGCCAGCAGTCAGACTCATGTCGGGGAGCTGTTTTTT
NA	TRBJ2-1	NA	TRBV7-2	CASSLGQEGRQFF	TGTGCCAGCAGCTTAGGGCAGGAGGGGAGGCAGTTCTTC
NA	TRBJ1-3	TRBD1	TRBV19	CASRNTGDATGNTIYF	TGTGCCAGTAGGAACACAGGGGATGCAACTGGAAACACCATATATTTT
many	TRBJ1-2	NA	TRBV7-9	CASSRGEASGYTF	TGTGCCAGCAGCCGGGGGGAAGCAAGTGGCTACACCTTC
many	TRBJ1-2	TRBD1	TRBV6-2/TRBV6-3	CASSYRGQEDGYTF	TGTGCCAGCAGTTATAGGGGACAGGAAGATGGCTACACCTTC
many	TRBJ2-5	NA	TRBV29-1	CSYPTAETQYF	TGCAGCTATCCAACAGCGGAGACCCAGTACTTC
NA	TRBJ2-5	TRBD1	TRBV5-5	CASSRQGIPKYDEQYF	TGTGCCAGCTCTCGACAGGGGATCCCGAAATACGATGAGCAGTACTTC
many	TRBJ1-2	NA	TRBV3-1	CASSQETFYGYTF	TGTGCCAGCAGCCAGGAGACATTCTATGGCTACACCTTC
many	TRBJ1-2	NA	TRBV5-1	CASSLGGTSMVGDYGYTF	TGCGCCAGCAGCTTGGGGGGAACATCTATGGTTGGTGACTATGGCTACACCTTC
many	TRBJ2-5	NA	TRBV7-9	CASSLINPKQETQYF	TGTGCCAGCAGCTTAATTAACCCCAAGCAAGAGACCCAGTACTTC
many	TRBJ1-4	TRBD1	TRBV7-9	CASSLEQGGKLFF	TGTGCCAGCAGCTTGGAACAGGGGGGAAAACTGTTTTTT
NA	TRBJ2-7	NA	TRBV7-9	CASSLDQGYEQYF	TGTGCCAGCAGCTTGGACCAGGGTTACGAGCAGTACTTC
many	TRBJ2-7	TRBD1	TRBV20-1	CSARATDRALYEQYF	TGCAGTGCTAGGGCTACGGACAGGGCCCTTTACGAGCAGTACTTC
many	TRBJ1-1	NA	TRBV12-3/TRBV12-4	CASNYLTGPNTEAFF	TGTGCCAGCAACTATTTAACAGGGCCGAACACTGAAGCTTTCTTT
many	TRBJ2-1	NA	TRBV25-1	CASSEPGPLEQFF	TGTGCCAGCAGTGAACCAGGTCCTCTTGAGCAGTTCTTC
NA	TRBJ1-2	TRBD1	TRBV6-2/TRBV6-3	CASRRGQGGYFDGYTF	TGTGCCAGCAGGAGAGGACAGGGGGGTTACTTCGATGGCTACACCTTC